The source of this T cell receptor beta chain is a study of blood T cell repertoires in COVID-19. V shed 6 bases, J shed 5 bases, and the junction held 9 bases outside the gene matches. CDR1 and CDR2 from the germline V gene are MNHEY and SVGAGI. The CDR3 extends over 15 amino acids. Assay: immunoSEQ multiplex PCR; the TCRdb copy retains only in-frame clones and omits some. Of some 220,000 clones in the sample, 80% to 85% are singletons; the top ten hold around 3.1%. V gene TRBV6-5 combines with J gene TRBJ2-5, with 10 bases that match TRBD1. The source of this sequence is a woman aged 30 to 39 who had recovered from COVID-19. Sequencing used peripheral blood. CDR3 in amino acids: CASRTGTGDIETQYF. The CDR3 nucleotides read TGTGCCAGCAGAACCGGGACAGGGGATATCGAGACCCAGTACTTC.